This entry describes one T cell receptor (beta chain). The data are from a study of blood T cell repertoires in COVID-19. Across the whole study: Researchers got acute and convalescent COVID-19 samples from the United States, Italy and Spain. The cDNA or gDNA used as material had been derived from T cells, B-cell-depleted T cells, or PBMCs.

From germline, CDR1 is KGHSH and CDR2 LQKENI. The ends lost 0 bases at V and 1 base at J; junction bases unmatched: 6. This CDR3 contains 16 residues. In the source study's methods: Nucleated cell counts were estimated from reference gene primer amplification. Clones were read by immunoSEQ multiplex PCR, and TCRdb kept only the in-frame ones, dropping some. Clonal size and the V and J genes are those of that table, whereas D and trimming came from the DNA. Of about 95,000 clones in the sample, over 75% were seen once. The clonotype originates from an elderly man with active or convalescent COVID-19. What was sequenced was peripheral blood. The chain carries TRBV18 and TRBJ2-7, with 7 bases fitting TRBD1. The CDR3: CASSPPIGTASYEQYF. The CDR3 DNA sequence: TGTGCCAGCTCACCACCGATCGGGACAGCTTCCTACGAGCAGTACTTC.